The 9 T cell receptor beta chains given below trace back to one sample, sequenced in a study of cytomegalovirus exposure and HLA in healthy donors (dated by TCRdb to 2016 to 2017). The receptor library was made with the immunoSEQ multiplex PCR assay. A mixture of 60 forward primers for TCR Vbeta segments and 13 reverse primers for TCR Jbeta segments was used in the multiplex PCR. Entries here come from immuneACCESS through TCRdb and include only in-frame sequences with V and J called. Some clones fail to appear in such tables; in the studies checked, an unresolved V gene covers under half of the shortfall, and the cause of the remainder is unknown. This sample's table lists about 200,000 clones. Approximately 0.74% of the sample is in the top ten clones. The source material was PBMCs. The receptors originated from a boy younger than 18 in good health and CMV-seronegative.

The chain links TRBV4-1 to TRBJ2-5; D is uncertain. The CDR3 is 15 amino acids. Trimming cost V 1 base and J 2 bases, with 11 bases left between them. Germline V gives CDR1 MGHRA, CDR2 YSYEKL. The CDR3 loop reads CASSQVPTPQETQYF. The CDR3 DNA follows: TGCGCCAGCAGCCAAGTCCCGACACCACAAGAGACCCAGTACTTC.

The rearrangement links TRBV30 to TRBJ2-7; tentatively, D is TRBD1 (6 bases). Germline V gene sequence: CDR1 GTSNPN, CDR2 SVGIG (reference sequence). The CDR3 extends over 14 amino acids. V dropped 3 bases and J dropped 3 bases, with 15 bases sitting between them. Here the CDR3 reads CAWRPGQYHYEQYF. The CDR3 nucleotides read TGTGCCTGGAGACCGGGACAATATCACTACGAGCAGTACTTC.

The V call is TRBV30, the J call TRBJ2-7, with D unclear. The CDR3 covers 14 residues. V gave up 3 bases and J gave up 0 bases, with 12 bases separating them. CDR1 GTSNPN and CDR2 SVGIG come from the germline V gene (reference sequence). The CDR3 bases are TGTGCCTGGAGAGCCACCCCGGGCTCCTACGAGCAGTACTTC. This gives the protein CAWRATPGSYEQYF.

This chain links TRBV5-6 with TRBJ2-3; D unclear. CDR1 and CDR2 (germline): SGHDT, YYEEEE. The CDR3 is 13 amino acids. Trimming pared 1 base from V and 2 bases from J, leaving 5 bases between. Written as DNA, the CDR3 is TGTGCCAGCAGCTTGTTAGCCACAGATACGCAGTATTTT. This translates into CASSLLATDTQYF.

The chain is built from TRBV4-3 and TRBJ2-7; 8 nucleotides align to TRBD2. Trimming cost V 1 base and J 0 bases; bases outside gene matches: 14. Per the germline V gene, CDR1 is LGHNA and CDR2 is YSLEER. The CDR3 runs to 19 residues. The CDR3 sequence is CASSQVYSSGAGGSYEQYF. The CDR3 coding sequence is TGCGCCAGCAGCCAAGTGTACAGCTCTGGGGCGGGGGGCTCCTACGAGCAGTACTTC.

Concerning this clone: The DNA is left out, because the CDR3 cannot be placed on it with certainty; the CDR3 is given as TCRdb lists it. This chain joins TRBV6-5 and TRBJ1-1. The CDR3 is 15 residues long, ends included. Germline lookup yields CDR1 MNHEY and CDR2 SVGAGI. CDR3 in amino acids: CASSTTVGGQAEAFF.

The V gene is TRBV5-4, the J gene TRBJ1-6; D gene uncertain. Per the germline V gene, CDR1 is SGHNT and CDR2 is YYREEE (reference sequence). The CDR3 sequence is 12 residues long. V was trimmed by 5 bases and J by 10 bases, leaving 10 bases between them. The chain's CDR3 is CASSHGGSPLHF. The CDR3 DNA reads TGTGCCAGCAGTCATGGAGGGTCACCCCTCCACTTT.

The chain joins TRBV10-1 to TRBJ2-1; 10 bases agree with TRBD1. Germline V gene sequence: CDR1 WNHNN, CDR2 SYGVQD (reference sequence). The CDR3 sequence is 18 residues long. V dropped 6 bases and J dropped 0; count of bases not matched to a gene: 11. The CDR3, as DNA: TGCGCCAGCAGCGAAGTGAGACAGGGGGCGAGCTCCTACAATGAGCAGTTCTTC. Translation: CASSEVRQGASSYNEQFF.

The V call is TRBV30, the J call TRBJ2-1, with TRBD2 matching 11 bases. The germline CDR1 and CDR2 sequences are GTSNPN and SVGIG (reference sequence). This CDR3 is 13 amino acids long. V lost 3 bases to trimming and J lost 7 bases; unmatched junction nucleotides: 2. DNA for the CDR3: TGTGCCTGGAGGACTAGCGGGGTTAATGAGCAGTTCTTC. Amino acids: CAWRTSGVNEQFF.